This is a list of T cell receptor beta chains from one sample in a study of blood T cell repertoires in COVID-19. The table came from immunoSEQ multiplex PCR; TCRdb's copy has only in-frame clones and leaves some out. The sample contains 230,000 or so clones, about 83% of which appear only once. What was sequenced was peripheral blood. The receptors were gathered from a man aged 35-49 years with active or convalescent COVID-19. Each CDR3 is given with its conserved first and last residue. Each record gives: CDR3 protein, CDR3 DNA, J gene, V gene, D gene, clone size. A D gene is named only where the DNA matches it firmly. Not all rows give a size; the values are once, few, many and, for expanded clones, a class.

CASSEWDREEETQYF TGTGCCAGCAGTGAATGGGACAGGGAGGAGGAGACCCAGTACTTC TRBJ2-5 TRBV6-1 TRBD1 .
CASSLVPGGAETQYF TGCGCCAGCAGCTTGGTCCCGGGTGGGGCAGAGACCCAGTACTTC TRBJ2-5 TRBV5-1 . .
CASSWRDNEQFF TGTGCCAGCAGTTGGAGGGACAATGAGCAGTTCTTC TRBJ2-1 TRBV27 . .
CASSIGVGSLGTQYF TGTGCCAGTAGTATCGGGGTCGGCAGTCTGGGTACGCAGTATTTT TRBJ2-3 TRBV19 . .
CASSRGQGGNTIYF TGCGCCAGCAGCCGCGGACAGGGTGGAAACACCATATATTTT TRBJ1-3 TRBV5-1 TRBD1 .
CASSLGTLATNEKLFF TGCGCCAGCAGCTTGGGGACACTTGCAACTAATGAAAAACTGTTTTTT TRBJ1-4 TRBV5-1 . .
CASSLLLAGGETQYF TGTGCCAGCAGCTTACTTCTAGCGGGAGGAGAGACCCAGTACTTC TRBJ2-5 TRBV25-1 TRBD2 .
CASSSGLATDTQYF TGTGCCAGCAGCTCAGGTCTAGCGACAGATACGCAGTATTTT TRBJ2-3 TRBV5-4 . once
CASSLVRRLAGNTGELFF TGTGCCAGCAGCTTAGTCCGGCGGCTAGCGGGGAACACCGGGGAGCTGTTTTTT TRBJ2-2 TRBV11-2 TRBD2 .
CASSRHGDYQETQYF TGCGCCAGCAGTCGACACGGGGATTACCAAGAGACCCAGTACTTC TRBJ2-5 TRBV23-1 . .
CASSTLSTETYGYTF TGTGCCAGCAGTACTCTGTCGACAGAGACCTATGGCTACACCTTC TRBJ1-2 TRBV5-6 . few
CAWSVLPGQGDSPLHF TGTGCCTGGAGTGTACTTCCTGGACAGGGCGATTCACCCCTCCACTTT TRBJ1-6 TRBV30 TRBD1 .
CASSWTANTGELFF TGTGCCAGCAGTTGGACAGCGAACACCGGGGAGCTGTTTTTT TRBJ2-2 TRBV2 . .
CASSGTLTRETQYF TGTGCCAGCAGTGGAACACTAACACGGGAGACCCAGTACTTC TRBJ2-5 TRBV2 . .
CASSTTGVETQYF TGTGCCAGTAGCACGACAGGGGTCGAGACCCAGTACTTC TRBJ2-5 TRBV19 TRBD1 .
CASSSRDRNTEAFF TGTGCCAGCAGCTCCCGGGACAGGAACACTGAAGCTTTCTTT TRBJ1-1 TRBV3-1/TRBV3-2 TRBD1 few
CASSPGMGPYEQYF TGTGCCAGTAGCCCCGGTATGGGGCCCTACGAGCAGTACTTC TRBJ2-7 TRBV19 . .
CASSQKDGSNEKLFF TGTGCCAGCAGCCAAAAGGACGGGAGTAATGAAAAACTGTTTTTT TRBJ1-4 TRBV4-2 . .
CASTPKSRTEAFF TGTGCCAGCACCCCAAAAAGTCGGACTGAAGCTTTCTTT TRBJ1-1 TRBV18 . .
CSAEGGTSGSIGELFF TGCAGCGCCGAGGGGGGGACTAGCGGGAGTATTGGGGAGCTGTTTTTT TRBJ2-2 TRBV29-1 TRBD2 .
CASSYDSNYGYTF TGCGCCAGCAGCTACGACAGCAACTATGGCTACACCTTC TRBJ1-2 TRBV5-1 . .
CASTQGAGELFF TGTGCCAGCACTCAGGGGGCCGGGGAGCTGTTTTTT TRBJ2-2 TRBV28 TRBD1 .
CASSPDRRTSYEQYF TGTGCCAGCTCACCAGACAGGAGAACCTCCTACGAGCAGTACTTC TRBJ2-7 TRBV18 . .
CAISEKGPGAGNTIYF TGTGCCATCAGTGAAAAGGGACCGGGGGCTGGAAACACCATATATTTT TRBJ1-3 TRBV10-3 . .
CASSPADRPGAFF TGTGCCAGCAGTCCCGCGGACAGGCCCGGGGCTTTCTTT TRBJ1-1 TRBV6-2/TRBV6-3 TRBD1 .
CASSPNRADYGYTF TGTGCCAGCAGTCCCAACAGAGCCGACTATGGCTACACCTTC TRBJ1-2 TRBV27 . once
CASALGAADTQYF TGTGCCAGCGCCCTAGGGGCGGCAGATACGCAGTATTTT TRBJ2-3 TRBV5-4 . .
CAIGTVTSGANVLTF TGTGCCATCGGGACAGTAACGTCTGGGGCCAACGTCCTGACTTTC TRBJ2-6 TRBV24-1 TRBD1 .
CAWNWERYNSPLHF TGTGCCTGGAACTGGGAGCGTTATAATTCACCCCTCCACTTT TRBJ1-6 TRBV30 . few
CAWSVHPGIYEQYF TGTGCCTGGAGTGTACATCCAGGGATCTACGAGCAGTACTTC TRBJ2-7 TRBV30 . .
CATSDFPREETQYF TGTGCCACCAGTGATTTTCCTAGAGAAGAGACCCAGTACTTC TRBJ2-5 TRBV24-1 . .
CASSLPGEANEKLFF TGCGCCAGCAGCCTACCCGGGGAGGCTAATGAAAAACTGTTTTTT TRBJ1-4 TRBV5-1 . many
CASSARDRATYEQYF TGTGCCAGCAGCGCCCGGGACAGGGCCACCTACGAGCAGTACTTC TRBJ2-7 TRBV11-2 TRBD1 .
CASSSIAGVETQYF TGTGCCAGTAGTTCGATAGCGGGGGTGGAGACCCAGTACTTC TRBJ2-5 TRBV19 TRBD2 .
CASSWWGEKQYF TGTGCCAGCAGCTGGTGGGGGGAGAAGCAGTACTTC TRBJ2-7 TRBV5-4 . once
CASSQRRGSSYNEQFF TGCGCCAGCAGCCAAAGACGCGGGAGCTCCTACAATGAGCAGTTCTTC TRBJ2-1 TRBV4-1 TRBD2 once
CASSFWQGLNQPQHF TGTGCCAGCAGCTTCTGGCAGGGCCTCAATCAGCCCCAGCATTTT TRBJ1-5 TRBV5-6 . .
CAWSQGGLSSYNSPLHF TGTGCCTGGTCACAAGGGGGCCTGAGCTCCTATAATTCACCCCTCCACTTT TRBJ1-6 TRBV30 TRBD1 once
CASSVGASGSTDTQYF TGTGCCAGCAGCGTAGGGGCTAGCGGAAGCACAGATACGCAGTATTTT TRBJ2-3 TRBV9 TRBD2 .
CASSYQGYTGELFF TGTGCCAGCAGTTACCAGGGGTACACCGGGGAGCTGTTTTTT TRBJ2-2 TRBV6-5 . once
CASREPRTALGTEAFF TGTGCCAGCAGGGAGCCAAGGACTGCCCTGGGGACTGAAGCTTTCTTT TRBJ1-1 TRBV6-4 . .
CASSLAPPRTAGEAFF TGTGCCAGCAGCTTAGCGCCGCCAAGGACGGCGGGTGAAGCTTTCTTT TRBJ1-1 TRBV7-2 . .
CAIRGGRDTDTQYF TGTGCTATCCGCGGCGGGAGGGATACAGATACGCAGTATTTT TRBJ2-3 TRBV7-7 TRBD2 .
CAWSPRLYLAGELFF TGTGCCTGGAGTCCGCGGCTGTATCTCGCCGGGGAGCTGTTTTTT TRBJ2-2 TRBV30 . once
CASSVDGTSTDTQYF TGTGCCAGCAGCGTAGACGGGACTAGCACAGATACGCAGTATTTT TRBJ2-3 TRBV9 . .
CASHQLPGTSAEAFF TGCGCCAGCCATCAACTCCCGGGGACATCTGCTGAAGCTTTCTTT TRBJ1-1 TRBV5-1 . .
CAISSGLQETQYF TGTGCCATCAGTAGCGGCCTTCAAGAGACCCAGTACTTC TRBJ2-5 TRBV6-5 . once
CASSSGGPYEQYF TGTGCCAGCAGTTCAGGGGGCCCCTACGAGCAGTACTTC TRBJ2-7 TRBV27 TRBD1 .
CASSPGGQGSPLHF TGTGCCAGCAGCCCAGGGGGGCAGGGTTCACCCCTCCACTTT TRBJ1-6 TRBV9 TRBD1 .
CASLGGLQETQYF TGTGCCAGCCTTGGGGGCCTACAAGAGACCCAGTACTTC TRBJ2-5 TRBV28 . .
CASSSGTGMGQPQHF TGTGCCAGCAGCTCCGGGACAGGGATGGGACAGCCCCAGCATTTT TRBJ1-5 TRBV7-3 TRBD1 few
CASSFAGQGYNSPLHF TGTGCCAGTAGTTTCGCAGGACAGGGTTATAATTCACCCCTCCACTTT TRBJ1-6 TRBV19 TRBD1 .
CASSGSLGTSGRTYEQYF TGCGCCAGCAGTGGGTCTCTGGGGACTAGCGGGAGGACGTACGAGCAGTACTTC TRBJ2-7 TRBV10-2 TRBD2 .
CSVDGGISGANVLTF TGCAGCGTTGACGGGGGGATCTCTGGGGCCAACGTCCTGACTTTC TRBJ2-6 TRBV29-1 TRBD2 .
CASSPLGVRASEQYF TGTGCCAGCAGCCCCCTCGGGGTTCGTGCTTCCGAGCAGTACTTC TRBJ2-7 TRBV7-2 . .